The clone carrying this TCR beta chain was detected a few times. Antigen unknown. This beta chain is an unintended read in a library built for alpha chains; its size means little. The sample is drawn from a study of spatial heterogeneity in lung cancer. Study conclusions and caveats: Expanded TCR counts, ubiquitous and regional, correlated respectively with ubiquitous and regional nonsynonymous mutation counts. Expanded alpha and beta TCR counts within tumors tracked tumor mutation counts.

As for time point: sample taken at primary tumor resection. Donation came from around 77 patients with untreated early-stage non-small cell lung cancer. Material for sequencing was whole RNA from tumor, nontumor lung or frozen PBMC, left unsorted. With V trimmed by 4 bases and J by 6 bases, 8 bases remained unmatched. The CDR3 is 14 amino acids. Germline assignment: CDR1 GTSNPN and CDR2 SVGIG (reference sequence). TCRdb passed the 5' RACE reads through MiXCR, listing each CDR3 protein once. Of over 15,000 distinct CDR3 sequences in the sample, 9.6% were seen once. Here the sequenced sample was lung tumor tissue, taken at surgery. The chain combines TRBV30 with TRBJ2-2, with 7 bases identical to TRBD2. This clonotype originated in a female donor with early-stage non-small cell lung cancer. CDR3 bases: TGTGCCTGGACCGTAGCCAGCGGGGCCGGGGAGCTGTTTTTT. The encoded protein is CAWTVASGAGELFF.